Shown below are 11 T cell receptor beta chains from a single sample sequenced in a study of blood T cell repertoires in COVID-19. Data came from immunoSEQ multiplex PCR; TCRdb stores just in-frame clones and leaves some out. The data contain 250,000 to 350,000 clones, 80% to 90% of them singletons. The sample consisted of PBMCs or T cells enriched from blood (not recorded which). The receptor set was obtained from a woman aged 25 to 39 who had recovered from COVID-19.

The V and J genes are TRBV7-2 and TRBJ1-1; perhaps TRBD1 as D (5 bases). Germline CDR1 reads SGHTA; CDR2 reads FQGNSA. The CDR3 loop spans 14 amino acids. Trimming took 1 base from V and 5 from J, leaving 11 bases between them. The CDR3 loop reads CASSLDPPGTEAFF. The CDR3 region has the DNA TGTGCCAGCAGCTTAGATCCCCCAGGGACTGAAGCTTTCTTT.

The chain joins TRBV5-1 to TRBJ2-3; D possibly corresponds to TRBD1 (5 bases). The CDR3 has 13 amino acids. The germline gives CDR1 SGHRS, CDR2 YFSETQ. V dropped 5 bases and J dropped 2 bases, with 9 bases sitting between them. The CDR3 is CASSPGHTDTQYF. The CDR3 DNA reads TGCGCCAGCAGTCCAGGGCACACAGATACGCAGTATTTT.

The chain employs TRBV27 and TRBJ2-3; the D gene is possibly TRBD1 (6 bases). Deletions cut 3 bases from V and 5 bases from J, with 12 bases between. The length of the CDR3 is 14 residues. CDR1 and CDR2 from the germline V gene are MNHEY and SMNVEV (reference sequence). The CDR3 DNA reads TGTGCCAGCAGTTTTATCAGGGGTGGAGATACGCAGTATTTT. It codes for CASSFIRGGDTQYF.

In this sample, this clone turned up once. The rearrangement uses TRBV10-1 and TRBJ2-5; 9 bases match TRBD2. The CDR3 is made up of 15 amino acids. Germline assignment: CDR1 WNHNN and CDR2 SYGVQD (reference sequence). V shed 8 bases and J 3 bases; nucleotides not matched to a gene: 10. The DNA of the CDR3 is TGCGCCAGCTCTCCCCTAGCGGGGCACGAAGAGACCCAGTACTTC. Its translation: CASSPLAGHEETQYF.

The chain couples TRBV27 to TRBJ2-1, with D possibly TRBD1 on 6 matching bases. The CDR3 is 15 residues long. CDR1 MNHEY and CDR2 SMNVEV come from the germline V gene (reference sequence). Trimming took off 2 bases at V and 0 bases at J, with 8 bases between the two ends. The CDR3 is CASSLQDSSYNEQFF. The DNA of the CDR3 is TGTGCCAGCAGTTTACAGGACAGCTCCTACAATGAGCAGTTCTTC.

This chain uses TRBV10-3 with TRBJ1-6; D is perhaps TRBD1 (5 bases). CDR3 length: 15 amino acids. From germline, CDR1 is ENHRY and CDR2 SYGVKD. V dropped 0 bases and J dropped 4 bases, with 7 bases sitting between them. The CDR3 coding sequence is TGTGCCATCAGTGAGTCGGGGCCTTATAATTCACCCCTCCACTTT. Translating it yields CAISESGPYNSPLHF.

This sequence joins TRBV28 and TRBJ2-7; 8 bases agree with TRBD1. With V trimmed by 6 bases and J by 4 bases, 11 bases remained unmatched. Germline CDR1 MDHEN, CDR2 SYDVKM. The CDR3 runs to 15 residues. Here the CDR3 DNA reads TGTGCCAGCAGCCCATTTCAGGGGGCTAAGTACGAGCAGTACTTC. It yields the protein CASSPFQGAKYEQYF. Based on the CDR3 plus reference TRBV28 and TRBJ2-7, the full variable domain is DVKVTQSSRYLVKRTGEKVFLECVQDMDHENMFWYRQDPGLGLRLIYFSYDVKMKEKGDIPEGYSVSREKKERFSLILESASTNQTSMYLCASSPFQGAKYEQYFGPGTRLTVT.

The chain is built from TRBV7-8 and TRBJ1-1; D is undetermined. Trimming stripped 5 bases from V and 3 bases from J, with 13 bases between. There are 14 residues in the CDR3. CDR1 is SGHVS, CDR2 FQNEAQ, per germline. The CDR3 nucleotides read TGTGCCAGCAGCCATGGAGGGTCGGACACTGAAGCTTTCTTT. Its protein product is CASSHGGSDTEAFF.

J is TRBJ2-3 and V is TRBV5-6; D possibly corresponds to TRBD2 (7 bases). The CDR3 loop spans 15 amino acids. V lost 4 bases, J lost 3 bases, and 15 bases lay in between. Germline V CDR1 and CDR2: SGHDT, YYEEEE. CDR3 in DNA: TGTGCCAGCAGCAGGGGGGGAATCGCAACAGATACGCAGTATTTT. Its protein product is CASSRGGIATDTQYF.

The CDR3 loop reads CASSFVQVLYGYTF. Written as DNA, the CDR3 is TGTGCCAGTAGTTTCGTCCAGGTCCTATATGGCTACACCTTC. The chain carries TRBV19 and TRBJ1-2, with D unresolved. The CDR3 consists of 14 residues. In germline, CDR1 is LNHDA, CDR2 SQIVND (reference sequence). Trimming cost V 5 bases and J 5 bases, with 15 bases left between them.

This chain links TRBV5-1 with TRBJ1-2; D may be TRBD1 (5 bases). The germline gives CDR1 SGHRS, CDR2 YFSETQ. Trimming left V 3 bases short and J 5 bases short, with 14 bases between. This CDR3 contains 14 residues. CDR3 DNA: TGCGCCAGCAGCTCACAGGACCCTCCTTATGGCTACACCTTC. Protein product: CASSSQDPPYGYTF.